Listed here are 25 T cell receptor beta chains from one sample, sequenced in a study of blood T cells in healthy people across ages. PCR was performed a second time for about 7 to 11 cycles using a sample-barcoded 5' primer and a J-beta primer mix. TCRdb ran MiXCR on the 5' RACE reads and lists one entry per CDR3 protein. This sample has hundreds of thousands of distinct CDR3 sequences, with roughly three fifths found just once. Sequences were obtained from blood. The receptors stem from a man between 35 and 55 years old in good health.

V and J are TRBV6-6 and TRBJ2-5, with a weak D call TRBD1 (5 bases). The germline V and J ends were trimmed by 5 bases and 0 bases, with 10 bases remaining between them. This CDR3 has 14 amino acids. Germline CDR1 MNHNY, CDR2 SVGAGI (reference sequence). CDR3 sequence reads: CASSGDSYQETQYF. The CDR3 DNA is TGTGCCAGCAGTGGCGACAGCTACCAAGAGACCCAGTACTTC.

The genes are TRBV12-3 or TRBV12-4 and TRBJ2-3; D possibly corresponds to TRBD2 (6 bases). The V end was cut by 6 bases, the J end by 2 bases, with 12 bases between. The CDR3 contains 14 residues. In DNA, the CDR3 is TGTGCCAGCAGCAATAGCGGTCACACAGATACGCAGTATTTT. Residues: CASSNSGHTDTQYF.

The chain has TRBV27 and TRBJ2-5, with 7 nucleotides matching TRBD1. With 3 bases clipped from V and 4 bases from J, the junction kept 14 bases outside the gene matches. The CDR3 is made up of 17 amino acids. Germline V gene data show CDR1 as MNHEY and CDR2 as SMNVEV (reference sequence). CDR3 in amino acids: CASSLFPGQYLRETQYF. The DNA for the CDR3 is TGTGCCAGCAGTTTGTTCCCGGGACAGTACCTCCGAGAGACCCAGTACTTC.

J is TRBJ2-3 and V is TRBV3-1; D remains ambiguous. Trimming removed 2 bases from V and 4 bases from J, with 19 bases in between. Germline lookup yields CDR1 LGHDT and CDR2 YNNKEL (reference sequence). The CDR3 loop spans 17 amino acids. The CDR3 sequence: CASSQRSGPVGSDTQYF. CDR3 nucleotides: TGTGCCAGCAGCCAACGCTCAGGACCTGTCGGGTCAGATACGCAGTATTTT.

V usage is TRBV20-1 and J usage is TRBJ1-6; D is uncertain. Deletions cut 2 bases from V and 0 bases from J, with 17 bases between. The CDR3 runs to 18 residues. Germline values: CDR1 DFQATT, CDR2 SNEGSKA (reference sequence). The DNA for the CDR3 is TGCAGTGCTAGATCGCCGGACGGTGGAAGCTCCTATAATTCACCCCTCCACTTT. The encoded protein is CSARSPDGGSSYNSPLHF.

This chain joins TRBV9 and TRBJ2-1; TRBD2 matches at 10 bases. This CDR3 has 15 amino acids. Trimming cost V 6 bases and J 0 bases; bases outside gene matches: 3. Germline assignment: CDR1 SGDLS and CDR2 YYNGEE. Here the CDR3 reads CASTQREGSYNEQFF. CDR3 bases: TGTGCCAGCACGCAGCGGGAGGGCTCCTACAATGAGCAGTTCTTC.

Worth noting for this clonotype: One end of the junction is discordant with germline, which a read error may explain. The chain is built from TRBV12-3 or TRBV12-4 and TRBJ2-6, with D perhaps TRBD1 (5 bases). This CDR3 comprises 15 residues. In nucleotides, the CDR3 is TGTGCCAGCAGGCAGGGCAGCTCTGGGGCCAGCGTCCTGACTTTC. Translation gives CASRQGSSGASVLTF.

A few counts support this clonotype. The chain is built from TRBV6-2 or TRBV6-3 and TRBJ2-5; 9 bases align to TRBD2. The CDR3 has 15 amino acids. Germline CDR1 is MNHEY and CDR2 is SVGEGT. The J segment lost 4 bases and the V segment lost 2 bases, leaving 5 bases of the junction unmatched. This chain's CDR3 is CASSYPAGGGETQYF. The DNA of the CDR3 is TGTGCCAGCAGTTACCCAGCGGGAGGCGGAGAGACCCAGTACTTC.

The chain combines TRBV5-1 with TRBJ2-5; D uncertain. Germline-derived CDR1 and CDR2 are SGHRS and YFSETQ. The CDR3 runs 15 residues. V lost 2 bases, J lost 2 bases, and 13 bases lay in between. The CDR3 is CASSFTGRTQETQYF. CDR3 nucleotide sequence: TGCGCCAGCAGCTTTACCGGACGGACGCAAGAGACCCAGTACTTC.

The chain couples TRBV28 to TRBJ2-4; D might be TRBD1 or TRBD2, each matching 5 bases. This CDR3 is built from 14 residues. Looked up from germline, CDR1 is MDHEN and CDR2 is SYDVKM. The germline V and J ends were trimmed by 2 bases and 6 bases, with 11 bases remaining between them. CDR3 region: CASSLARDLNIQYF. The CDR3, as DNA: TGTGCCAGCAGTTTAGCCAGGGACCTAAACATTCAGTACTTC.

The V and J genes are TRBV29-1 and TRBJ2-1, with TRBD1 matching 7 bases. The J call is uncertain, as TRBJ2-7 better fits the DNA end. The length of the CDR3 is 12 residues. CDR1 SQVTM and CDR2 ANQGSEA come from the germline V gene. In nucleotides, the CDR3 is TGCAGTGACAGGGAAGGGTACAATGAGCAGTACTTC. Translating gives CSDREGYNEQYF.

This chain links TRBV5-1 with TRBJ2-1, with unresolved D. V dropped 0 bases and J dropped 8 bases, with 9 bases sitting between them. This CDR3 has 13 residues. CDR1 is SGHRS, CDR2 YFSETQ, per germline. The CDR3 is CASSLELLDEQFF. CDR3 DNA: TGCGCCAGCAGCTTGGAGTTGTTGGATGAGCAGTTCTTC.

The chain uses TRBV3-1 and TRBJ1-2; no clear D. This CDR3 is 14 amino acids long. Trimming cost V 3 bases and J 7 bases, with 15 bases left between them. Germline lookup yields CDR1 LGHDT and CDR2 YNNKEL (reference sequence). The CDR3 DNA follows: TGTGCCAGCAGCCAGGAGAACGCGCCGAGTGGCTACACCTTC. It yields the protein CASSQENAPSGYTF.

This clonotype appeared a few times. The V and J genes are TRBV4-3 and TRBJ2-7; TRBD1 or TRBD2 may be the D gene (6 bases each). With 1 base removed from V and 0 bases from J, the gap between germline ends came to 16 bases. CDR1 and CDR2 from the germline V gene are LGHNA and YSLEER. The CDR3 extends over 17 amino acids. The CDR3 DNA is TGCGCCAGCAGCCAAGTTACGGGGGCGAGGAGCTCCTACGAGCAGTACTTC. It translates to CASSQVTGARSSYEQYF.

CDR3 protein: CASSWTSGSSNEQFF. CDR3 DNA: TGTGCCAGCAGCTGGACTAGCGGGAGTTCAAATGAGCAGTTCTTC. The V call is TRBV7-2, the J call TRBJ2-1; 13 nucleotides align to TRBD2. Germline V gene lookup returns CDR1 SGHTA and CDR2 FQGNSA. The CDR3 contains 15 residues. The J segment lost 7 bases and the V segment lost 4 bases, leaving 4 bases of the junction unmatched.

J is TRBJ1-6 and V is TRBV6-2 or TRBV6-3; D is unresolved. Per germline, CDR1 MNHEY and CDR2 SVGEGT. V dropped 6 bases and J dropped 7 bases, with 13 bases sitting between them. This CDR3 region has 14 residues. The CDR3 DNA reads TGTGCCAGCAGCTTACGACTGGGAAATTCACCCCTCCACTTT. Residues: CASSLRLGNSPLHF.

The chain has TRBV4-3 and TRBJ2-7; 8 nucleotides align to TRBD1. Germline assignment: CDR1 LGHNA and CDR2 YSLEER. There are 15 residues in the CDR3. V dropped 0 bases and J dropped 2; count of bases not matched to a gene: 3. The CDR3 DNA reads TGCGCCAGCAGCCAAGAGCACAGGGGGACCTACGAGCAGTACTTC. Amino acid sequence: CASSQEHRGTYEQYF.

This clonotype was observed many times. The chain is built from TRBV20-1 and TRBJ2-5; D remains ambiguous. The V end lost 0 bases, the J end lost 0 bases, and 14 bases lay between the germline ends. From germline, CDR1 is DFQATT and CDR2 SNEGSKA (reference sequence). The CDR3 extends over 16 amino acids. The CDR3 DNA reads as TGCAGTGCTAGAGATCAGGAATCCCCCCACCAAGAGACCCAGTACTTC. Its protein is CSARDQESPHQETQYF.

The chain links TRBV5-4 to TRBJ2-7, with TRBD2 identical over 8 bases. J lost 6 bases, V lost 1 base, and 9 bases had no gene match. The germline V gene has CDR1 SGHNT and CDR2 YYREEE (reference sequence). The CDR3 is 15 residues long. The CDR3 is CASSLSPGLGGEQYF. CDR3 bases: TGTGCCAGCAGCTTGAGTCCGGGACTAGGAGGCGAGCAGTACTTC.

In DNA, the CDR3 is TGTGCCATCAGTGAGTCGGGAGGCAGAGGGGGGCAGTTCTTC. This encodes CAISESGGRGGQFF. The chain recombines TRBV10-3 with TRBJ2-1; possibly TRBD1 or TRBD2 for D (6 bases each). Per germline, CDR1 ENHRY and CDR2 SYGVKD. Trimming removed 0 bases from V and 12 bases from J, with 15 bases in between. The CDR3 runs to 14 residues.

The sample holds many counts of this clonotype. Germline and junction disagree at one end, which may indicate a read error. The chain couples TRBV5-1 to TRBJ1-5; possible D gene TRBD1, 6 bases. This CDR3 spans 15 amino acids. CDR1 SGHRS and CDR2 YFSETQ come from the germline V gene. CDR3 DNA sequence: TGCGCCAGCAGCTTGGAGTCGGGGGGCAAACAGCCCCAGCATTTT. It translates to CASSLESGGKQPQHF.

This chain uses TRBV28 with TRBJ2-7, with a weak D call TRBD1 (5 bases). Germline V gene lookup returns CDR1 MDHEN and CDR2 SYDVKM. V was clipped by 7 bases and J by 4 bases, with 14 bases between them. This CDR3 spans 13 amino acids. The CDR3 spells CASTPSPGYEQYF. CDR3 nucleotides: TGTGCCAGCACCCCCAGCCCAGGGTACGAGCAGTACTTC.

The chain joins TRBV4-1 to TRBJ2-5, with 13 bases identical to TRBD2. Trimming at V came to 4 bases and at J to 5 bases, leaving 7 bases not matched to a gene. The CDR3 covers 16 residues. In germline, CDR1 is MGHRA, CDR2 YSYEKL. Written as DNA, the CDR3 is TGCGCCAGCAGCCCTAGACTAGCGGGGGGCCACGAGACCCAGTACTTC. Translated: CASSPRLAGGHETQYF.

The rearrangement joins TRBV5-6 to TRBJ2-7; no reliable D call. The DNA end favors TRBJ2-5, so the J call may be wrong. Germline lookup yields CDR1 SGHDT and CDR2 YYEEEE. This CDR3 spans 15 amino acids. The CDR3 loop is CASSLNPVARETQYF. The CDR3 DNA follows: TGTGCCAGCAGCTTGAATCCCGTGGCGCGAGAGACCCAGTACTTC.

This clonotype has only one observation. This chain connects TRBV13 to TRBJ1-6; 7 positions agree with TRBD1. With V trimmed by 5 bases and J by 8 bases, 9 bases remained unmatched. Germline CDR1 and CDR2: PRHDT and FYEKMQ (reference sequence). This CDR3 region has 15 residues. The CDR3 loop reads CASSHRGRPDSPLHF. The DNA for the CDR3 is TGTGCCAGCAGCCACAGGGGCCGGCCGGATTCACCCCTCCACTTT.